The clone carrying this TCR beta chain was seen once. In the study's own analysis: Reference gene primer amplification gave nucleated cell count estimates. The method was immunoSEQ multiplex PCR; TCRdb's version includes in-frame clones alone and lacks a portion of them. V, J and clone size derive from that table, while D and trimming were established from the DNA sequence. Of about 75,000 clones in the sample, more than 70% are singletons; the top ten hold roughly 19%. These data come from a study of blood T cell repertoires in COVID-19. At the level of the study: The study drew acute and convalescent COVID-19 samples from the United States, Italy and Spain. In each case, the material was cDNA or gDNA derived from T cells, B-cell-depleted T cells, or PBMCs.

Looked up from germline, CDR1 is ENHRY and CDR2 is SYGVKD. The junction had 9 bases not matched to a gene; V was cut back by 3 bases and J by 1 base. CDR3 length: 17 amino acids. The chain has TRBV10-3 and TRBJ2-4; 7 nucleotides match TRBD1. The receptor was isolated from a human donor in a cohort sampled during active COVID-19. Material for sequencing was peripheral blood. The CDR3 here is CAISDRTGAGAKNIQYF. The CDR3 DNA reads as TGTGCCATCAGTGACCGAACAGGGGCCGGCGCCAAAAACATTCAGTACTTC.